A selection of T cell receptor beta chains follows, all from one sample in a study of early T cells in non-severe SARS-CoV-2 infection. TCRdb re-called the 5' RACE reads with MiXCR, one entry per CDR3 protein. The table includes some 48,000 distinct CDR3 sequences, about 9.8% detected once. Sequenced sample: whole blood. All receptors derive from an adult who was a healthcare worker with PCR-confirmed SARS-CoV-2 infection or an uninfected control (not recorded which). CDR3s include the opening cysteine and the closing phenylalanine or tryptophan. Fields, in order: D gene, J gene, clone size, V gene, CDR3 DNA, CDR3 protein. The D gene is left open where the match is weak. Expanded clones are given a class, and other clones once, few, many or no size at all.

>-|TRBJ2-7|-|TRBV27
TGTGCCAGCAGTCCTGACAACCGCTACGAGCAGTACTTC
CASSPDNRYEQYF
>-|TRBJ1-1|many|TRBV11-3
TGTGCCAGCAGCCGTGAGGGCGGCACTGAAGCTTTCTTT
CASSREGGTEAFF
>TRBD1|TRBJ1-6|-|TRBV19
TGTGCCAGTAGTCCAGCTGCAGGGGGAGAATCACCCCTCCACTTT
CASSPAAGGESPLHF
>-|TRBJ1-4|many|TRBV12-3/TRBV12-4
TGTGCCAGCAGCCTAGGGGGATGGCGGGCAACTAATGAAAAACTGTTTTTT
CASSLGGWRATNEKLFF
>TRBD2|TRBJ2-1|many|TRBV4-1
TGCGCCAGCAGCCAGAGACTAGCGGGGAAGCAGCAGTTCTTC
CASSQRLAGKQQFF
>-|TRBJ1-4|many|TRBV20-1
TGCAGTGCTTTAGCCCCAACTAATGAAAAACTGTTTTTT
CSALAPTNEKLFF
>TRBD1|TRBJ1-5|many|TRBV30
TGTGCCTGGAGTGTACAGGGGGGGCAGCCCCAGCATTTT
CAWSVQGGQPQHF
>TRBD1|TRBJ1-6|-|TRBV18
TGTGCCAGCTCACCGCCCGGGACAGGGGGTAATTCACCCCTCCACTTT
CASSPPGTGGNSPLHF
>TRBD1|TRBJ2-1|many|TRBV11-2
TGTGCCAGCAGCCCGGACAGGGGGCTTTGGAATGAGCAGTTCTTC
CASSPDRGLWNEQFF
>TRBD2|TRBJ2-3|few|TRBV9
TGTGCCAGCAGCGTAGGAGGCGGGAGAGGCACAGATACGCAGTATTTT
CASSVGGGRGTDTQYF
>-|TRBJ2-3|-|TRBV20-1
TGCAGTGCTAGAGATCCATATACGCAGTATTTT
CSARDPYTQYF
>-|TRBJ2-2|many|TRBV20-1
TGCAGTGCTAGAGAGAGGATAACCGGGGAGCTGTTTTTT
CSARERITGELFF
>TRBD2|TRBJ2-1|many|TRBV9
TGTGCCAGCACCTCTAGCGGGGGCTACAATGAGCAGTTCTTC
CASTSSGGYNEQFF
>TRBD1|TRBJ1-2|many|TRBV20-1
TGCAGTGGGCCCAGGGGGACCTATGGCTACACCTTC
CSGPRGTYGYTF
>-|TRBJ1-1|many|TRBV12-3/TRBV12-4
TGTGCCAGCAGTTTAGACCTTCGGCCGGCTTCGGAAGCTTTCTTT
CASSLDLRPASEAFF
>-|TRBJ1-1|-|TRBV7-2
TGTGCCAGCAGTTCACCTGGTCGCATACTCGGGAACACTGAAGCTTTCTTT
CASSSPGRILGNTEAFF
>-|TRBJ2-3|-|TRBV7-9
TGTGCCAGCAGCTTAGACAGCTCCACAGATACGCAGTATTTT
CASSLDSSTDTQYF
>-|TRBJ2-3|-|TRBV20-1
TGCAGTGCCCCCGACTATGACGATACGCAGTATTTT
CSAPDYDDTQYF
>TRBD1|TRBJ2-7|few|TRBV7-9
TGTGCCAGCAGCCAGACAGGGCCCTACGAGCAGTACTTC
CASSQTGPYEQYF
>TRBD2|TRBJ2-1|few|TRBV3-1
TGTGCCAGCAGCCAAACTAGCGGGAATGTGCAGTTCTTC
CASSQTSGNVQFF
>-|TRBJ1-6|many|TRBV3-1
TGTGCCAGCAGCCAAGGGGCCTGGGGGCAGGTACACCACTTT
CASSQGAWGQVHHF
>-|TRBJ2-5|-|TRBV9
TGTGCCAGCAGCGCCGAAGGAGGGGAGACCCAGTACTTC
CASSAEGGETQYF
>TRBD2|TRBJ2-7|-|TRBV28
TGTGCCAGCAGTTTTAACGGGAGGAACTACGAGCAGTACTTC
CASSFNGRNYEQYF
>TRBD1|TRBJ2-3|few|TRBV6-1
TGTGCCAGCAGTCCCCAAGGGGGGGGACAGGGGTGGAATACGCAGTATTTT
CASSPQGGGQGWNTQYF
>-|TRBJ2-5|-|TRBV11-2
TGTGCCAGCAGCTTAGGGAAAGCGGATCAAGAGACCCAGTACTTC
CASSLGKADQETQYF
>TRBD1|TRBJ1-2|-|TRBV6-6
TGTGCCAGCACACCGGACAGGGCCTTTCATTATGGCTACACCTTC
CASTPDRAFHYGYTF
>-|TRBJ2-7|many|TRBV30
TGTGCCTGGAGGACGACGAGGGCCAACTCCTACGAGCAGTACTTC
CAWRTTRANSYEQYF
>TRBD1|TRBJ1-5|few|TRBV7-9
TGTGCCAGCAGCTCGAACCGGGACAGACTTAATCAGCCCCAGCATTTT
CASSSNRDRLNQPQHF
>TRBD2|TRBJ2-7|-|TRBV27
TGTACCAGCAGCGGGAGCCCAACCTCCTACGAGCAGTACTTC
CTSSGSPTSYEQYF
>TRBD2|TRBJ2-1|medium-sized|TRBV7-9
TGTGCCAGCAGCCCGAAGAGACTAGCGGGAGTCAGGAATGAGCAGTTCTTC
CASSPKRLAGVRNEQFF
>-|TRBJ2-5|many|TRBV12-3/TRBV12-4
TGTGCCAGCAGCGCCGGGACCTCGGATGAGACCCAGTACTTC
CASSAGTSDETQYF
>-|TRBJ2-3|many|TRBV7-9
TGTGCCAGCAGCCTCAGCACAGATACGCAGTATTTT
CASSLSTDTQYF
>-|TRBJ1-1|few|TRBV4-2
TGTGCCAGCAGCCAAGCGGCCCAGAGCACCAACTATGAAGCTTTCTTT
CASSQAAQSTNYEAFF
>-|TRBJ1-2|many|TRBV6-1
TGTGCCAGCAGTGAAGCCGACAGACGGGGCTATGGCTACACCTTC
CASSEADRRGYGYTF
>-|TRBJ2-1|-|TRBV11-2
TGTGCCAGCAGCTTATATAGGGGCTATGAGCAGTTCTTC
CASSLYRGYEQFF
>-|TRBJ2-3|-|TRBV11-3
TGTGCCAGCAGCCACCTACAAAGCACAGATACGCAGTATTTT
CASSHLQSTDTQYF
>TRBD2|TRBJ2-1|-|TRBV28
TGTGCCAGCAGTTCACTAGCGGCCTACAATGAGCAGTTCTTC
CASSSLAAYNEQFF
>-|TRBJ2-7|many|TRBV6-1
TGTGCCAGCAGTGAAGAGATGGGATACGAGCAGTACTTC
CASSEEMGYEQYF
>-|TRBJ2-1|-|TRBV4-1
TGCGCCAGCAGCCACCAGGCGAGGGCGGGAACGTACAATGAGCAGTTCTTC
CASSHQARAGTYNEQFF
>-|TRBJ1-1|few|TRBV5-1
TGCGCCAGCAGCTCGCCGGGAGGAGGGACTGAAGCTTTCTTT
CASSSPGGGTEAFF
>-|TRBJ2-5|many|TRBV24-1
TGTGCCACCAGTGATGGGGAGACCCAGTACTTC
CATSDGETQYF
>TRBD1|TRBJ2-5|-|TRBV7-3
TGTGCCAGCAGCTCCGGGACAGGGGGCTTGGAAAAGACCCAGTACTTC
CASSSGTGGLEKTQYF
>TRBD1|TRBJ2-7|many|TRBV5-1
TGCGCCAGCAGCTGGGACAGGGAAGAGGAGCAGTACTTC
CASSWDREEEQYF
>-|TRBJ1-5|-|TRBV6-2/TRBV6-3
TGTGCCAGCAGCGCAGGGCCGTATAGCAATCAGCCCCAGCATTTT
CASSAGPYSNQPQHF
>TRBD2|TRBJ2-1|few|TRBV5-1
TGCGCCAGCAGCCTATTAGCGGGAGCCAACAATGAGCAGTTCTTC
CASSLLAGANNEQFF
>-|TRBJ2-7|-|TRBV27
TGTGCCAGGCGACAGAGGACCTACGAGCAGTACTTC
CARRQRTYEQYF
>-|TRBJ1-1|many|TRBV12-3/TRBV12-4
TGTGCCAGCAGTTTCGGGGGTAGGAACACTGAAGCTTTCTTT
CASSFGGRNTEAFF
>-|TRBJ2-2|many|TRBV11-2
TGTGCCAGCAGACAGATCCGGACGGCCGGGGAGCTGTTTTTT
CASRQIRTAGELFF
>-|TRBJ1-1|many|TRBV18
TGTGCCAGCTCACCCCGGACAATTGGGGGGCCGAGTACTGAAGCTTTCTTT
CASSPRTIGGPSTEAFF
>TRBD1|TRBJ1-6|many|TRBV7-8
TGTGCCAGCAGCCTACGGACAGGGGCAAATTCACCCCTCCACTTT
CASSLRTGANSPLHF
>-|TRBJ2-1|few|TRBV20-1
TGCAGTGCTTTAGGGGGGGAGGCCCGGTACAATGAGCAGTTCTTC
CSALGGEARYNEQFF
>TRBD1|TRBJ2-1|many|TRBV28
TGTGCCAGCCGCCCTGGGACAGGGCGCGATGAGCAGTTCTTC
CASRPGTGRDEQFF
>-|TRBJ1-2|few|TRBV9
TGTGCCAGCAGCGTAGAGTCAGACTATGGCTACACCTTC
CASSVESDYGYTF
>-|TRBJ2-7|many|TRBV5-6
TGTGCCAGCAGCCCGGGCGCCTACGAGCAGTACTTC
CASSPGAYEQYF